This TCR beta chain was sequenced in a study of CD8 T cells in Susac syndrome. Points from the study as a whole: The relatively small number of individuals in the TCR sequencing and HLA analysis was acknowledged by the study.

The germline gives CDR1 SGDLS, CDR2 YYNGEE. V trimming: 2 bases; J trimming: 8 bases; junction bases outside the gene matches: 5. CDR3 length: 14 amino acids. TCR beta from blood CD8+ and CD4+ T cells was sequenced. Note on this clonotype: What it recognizes is unknown.

RNA was extracted with the RNeasy kit, and a quantity of about 0.45 to 1 ug was reverse transcribed using random hexamers. Coverage of TCR beta CDR3 amplification by immunoSEQ multiplex PCR extended to 54 Vbeta and 13 Jbeta. In TCRdb, the immunoSEQ multiplex PCR reads were re-called with MiXCR into one record per CDR3 protein. This sample has about 290,000 distinct CDR3 sequences, with 75% to 85% found just once. The material sequenced was CD8+ T cells from PBMCs. The rearrangement uses TRBV9 and TRBJ2-1, with 9 bases that match TRBD2. This clonotype originated in a human donor with multiple sclerosis. The chain's CDR3 is CASSVPSGNHEQFF. DNA for the CDR3: TGTGCCAGCAGCGTGCCTAGCGGGAACCATGAGCAGTTCTTC. The full variable domain, rest sourced from reference TRBV9 and TRBJ2-1, is DSGVTQTPKHLITATGQRVTLRCSPRSGDLSVYWYQQSLDQGLQFLIQYYNGEERAKGNILERFSAQQFPDLHSELNLSSLELGDSALYFCASSVPSGNHEQFFGPGTRLTVL.